This passage covers 6 T cell receptor beta chains from one sample sequenced in a study of blood T cell repertoires in COVID-19. The protocol was immunoSEQ multiplex PCR, while the TCRdb copy is restricted to in-frame clones and leaves out a portion. The sample lists around 480,000 clones, about 90% occurring once. The source material was PBMCs or T cells enriched from blood (not recorded which). The receptors were sampled from a woman in her late teens or twenties who had recovered from COVID-19.

The J gene is TRBJ1-1, the V gene TRBV10-1, with 7 bases lining up with TRBD1. The CDR3 spans 15 residues. Losses at the gene ends were 2 bases for V and 0 bases for J; bases not matched to a gene: 3. Germline lookup yields CDR1 WNHNN and CDR2 SYGVQD (reference sequence). The CDR3: CASSEGTDLNTEAFF. The CDR3 DNA follows: TGCGCCAGCAGTGAGGGGACAGATTTGAACACTGAAGCTTTCTTT.

The table lists this clone with a count of one. The chain joins TRBV6-5 to TRBJ2-7; no definite D call. CDR1 is MNHEY and CDR2 is SVGAGI in the germline V gene. This CDR3 has 12 amino acids. Trimming removed 4 bases from V and 6 bases from J, with 10 bases in between. The CDR3 region has the DNA TGTGCCAGCAGTTCCCTTTCTCGCGAGCAGTACTTC. Protein sequence: CASSSLSREQYF.

This rearrangement joins TRBV5-4 to TRBJ1-1; TRBD1 matches at 8 bases. Germline CDR1 and CDR2: SGHNT and YYREEE (reference sequence). V trimming: 0 bases; J trimming: 3 bases; junction bases outside the gene matches: 1. This CDR3 is built from 14 residues. The CDR3 sequence is CASSLDRGYTEAFF. The CDR3 DNA sequence: TGTGCCAGCAGCTTGGACAGGGGGTACACTGAAGCTTTCTTT.

V is TRBV2 and J is TRBJ1-1, with a weak D call TRBD1 (6 bases). V lost 3 bases and J lost 1, with 12 bases in between. Germline V gives CDR1 SNHLY, CDR2 FYNNEI. This CDR3 comprises 15 residues. In nucleotides, the CDR3 is TGTGCCAGCAGTGAGCGGACAGCTAAGAACACTGAAGCTTTCTTT. Translating gives CASSERTAKNTEAFF.

The CDR3 loop reads CASSPPGTSGGASYNEQFF. CDR3 in DNA: TGTGCCAGCTCACCCCCCGGGACTAGCGGGGGGGCCTCCTACAATGAGCAGTTCTTC. This chain uses TRBV18 with TRBJ2-1; 16 bases line up with TRBD2. J was trimmed by 0 bases and V by 3 bases; bases with no gene match: 5. This CDR3 has 19 amino acids. Germline V lookup: CDR1 KGHSH, CDR2 LQKENI.

The chain uses TRBV3-1 (or the pseudogene TRBV3-2) and TRBJ1-3; tentatively, D is TRBD1 (5 bases). V gave up 0 bases and J gave up 8 bases, with 17 bases separating them. The CDR3 contains 16 residues. Looked up from germline, CDR1 is LGHDT and CDR2 is YNNKEL (reference sequence). CDR3 loop: CASSQDLGGIADTIYF. In nucleotides, the CDR3 is TGTGCCAGCAGCCAAGACTTGGGGGGAATTGCGGACACCATATATTTT.